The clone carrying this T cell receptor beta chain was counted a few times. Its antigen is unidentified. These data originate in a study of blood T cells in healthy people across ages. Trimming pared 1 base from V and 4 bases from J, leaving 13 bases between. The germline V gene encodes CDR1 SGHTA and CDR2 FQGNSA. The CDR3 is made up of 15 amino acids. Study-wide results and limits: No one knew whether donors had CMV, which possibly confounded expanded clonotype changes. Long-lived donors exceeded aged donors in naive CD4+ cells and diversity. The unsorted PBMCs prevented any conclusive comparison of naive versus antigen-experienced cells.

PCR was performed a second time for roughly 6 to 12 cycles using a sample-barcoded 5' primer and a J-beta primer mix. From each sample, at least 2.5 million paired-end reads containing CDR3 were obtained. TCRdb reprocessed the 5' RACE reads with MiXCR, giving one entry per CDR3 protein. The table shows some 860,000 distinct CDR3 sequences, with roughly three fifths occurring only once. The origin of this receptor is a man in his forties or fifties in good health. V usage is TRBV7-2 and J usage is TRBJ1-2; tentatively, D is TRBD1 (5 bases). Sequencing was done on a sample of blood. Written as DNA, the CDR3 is TGTGCCAGCAGCTTAGACGGGGCTGGTGTCTATGGCTACACCTTC. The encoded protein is CASSLDGAGVYGYTF.